Below, one T cell receptor beta chain is given with its context. These data are taken from a study of T cell responses to AZD1222 COVID-19 vaccine. Germline V lookup: CDR1 SGDLS, CDR2 YYNGEE. The CDR3 runs to 17 residues. Trimming removed 0 bases from V and 7 bases from J; junction bases left unmatched: 15. Sequenced by immunoSEQ multiplex PCR; TCRdb stores in-frame clones only, minus some. The sample carries 150,000 or so clones, about 91% recorded once. The chain joins TRBV9 to TRBJ2-5; 7 positions agree with TRBD2. This specimen consisted of peripheral blood, obtained 28 days after the second AZD1222 dose. This receptor was obtained from an adult who received the AZD1222 COVID-19 vaccine. The chain's CDR3 is CASSVGLAAPTGLTQYF. CDR3 DNA: TGTGCCAGCAGCGTAGGCCTAGCGGCTCCCACCGGGTTGACCCAGTACTTC.